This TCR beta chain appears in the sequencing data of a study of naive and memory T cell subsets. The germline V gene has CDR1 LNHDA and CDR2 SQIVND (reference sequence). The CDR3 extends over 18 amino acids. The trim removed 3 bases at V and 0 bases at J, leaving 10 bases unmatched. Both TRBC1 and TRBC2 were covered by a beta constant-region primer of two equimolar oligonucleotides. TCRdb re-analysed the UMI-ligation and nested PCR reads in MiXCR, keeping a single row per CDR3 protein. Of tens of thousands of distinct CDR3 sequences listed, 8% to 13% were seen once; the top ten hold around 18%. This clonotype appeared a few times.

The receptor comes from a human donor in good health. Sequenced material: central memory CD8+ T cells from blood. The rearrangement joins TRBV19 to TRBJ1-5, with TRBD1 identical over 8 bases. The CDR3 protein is CASSILPDREYSNQPQHF. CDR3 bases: TGTGCCAGTAGTATCCTACCGGACAGGGAATATAGCAATCAGCCCCAGCATTTT.